The clone carrying this T cell receptor (beta chain) was counted a few times. Library preparation (for TCRbeta) was performed with unique molecular identifiers. MiXCR was run by TCRdb on the PCR reads, yielding one entry per CDR3 protein. This sample has about 500,000 distinct CDR3 sequences, with less than 35% found just once. The sample is drawn from a study of T-cell reconstitution after alpha-beta-depleted transplantation in children. This TCR was sampled from a human donor who donated a stem cell graft to a child with aplastic anemia. The sequencing used PBMCs from the stem cell graft donor, collected from the stem cell graft.

In nucleotides, the CDR3 is TGTGCCAGCACCCTTACCCGGGAGTTGCGGGGCACCGGGGAGCTGTTTTTT. This translates into CASTLTRELRGTGELFF. The chain is built from TRBV6-2 or TRBV6-3 and TRBJ2-2; D possibly corresponds to TRBD2 (6 bases). Between the trimmed V and J ends, which lost 7 bases and 4 bases, there was a span of 22 bases. Germline V gene sequence: CDR1 MNHEY, CDR2 SVGEGT. The CDR3 runs 17 residues.